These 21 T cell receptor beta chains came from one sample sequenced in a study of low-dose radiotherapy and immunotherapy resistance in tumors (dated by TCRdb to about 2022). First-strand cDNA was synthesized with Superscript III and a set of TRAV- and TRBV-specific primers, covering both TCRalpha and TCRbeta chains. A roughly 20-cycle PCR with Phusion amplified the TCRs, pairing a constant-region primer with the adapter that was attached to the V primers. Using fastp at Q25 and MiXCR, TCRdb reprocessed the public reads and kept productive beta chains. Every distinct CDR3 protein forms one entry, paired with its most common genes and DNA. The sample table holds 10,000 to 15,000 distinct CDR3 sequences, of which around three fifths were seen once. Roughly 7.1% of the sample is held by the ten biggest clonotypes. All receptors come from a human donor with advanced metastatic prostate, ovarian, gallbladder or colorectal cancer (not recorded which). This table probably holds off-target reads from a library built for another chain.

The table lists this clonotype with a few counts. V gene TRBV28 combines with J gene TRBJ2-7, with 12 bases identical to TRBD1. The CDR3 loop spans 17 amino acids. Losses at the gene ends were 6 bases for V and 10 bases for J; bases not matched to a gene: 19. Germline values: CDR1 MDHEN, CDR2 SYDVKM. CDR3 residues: CASSLDAPGQGAYDQYF. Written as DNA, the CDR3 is TGTGCCAGCAGCCTAGACGCTCCGGGACAGGGGGCCTATGATCAGTACTTC.

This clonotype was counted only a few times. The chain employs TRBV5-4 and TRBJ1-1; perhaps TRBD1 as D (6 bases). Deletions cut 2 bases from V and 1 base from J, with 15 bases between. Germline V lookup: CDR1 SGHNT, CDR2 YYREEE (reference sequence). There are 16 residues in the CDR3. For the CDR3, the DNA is TGTGCCAGCAGCTTATCCGGGGGCGGGGGGAACACTGAAGCTTTCTTT. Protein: CASSLSGGGGNTEAFF.

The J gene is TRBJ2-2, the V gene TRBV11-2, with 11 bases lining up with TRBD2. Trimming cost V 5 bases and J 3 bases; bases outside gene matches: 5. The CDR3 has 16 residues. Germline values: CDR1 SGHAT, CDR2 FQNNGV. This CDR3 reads CASSPVSGRDTGELFF. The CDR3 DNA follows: TGTGCCAGCAGCCCGGTTAGCGGGAGGGACACCGGGGAGCTGTTTTTT.

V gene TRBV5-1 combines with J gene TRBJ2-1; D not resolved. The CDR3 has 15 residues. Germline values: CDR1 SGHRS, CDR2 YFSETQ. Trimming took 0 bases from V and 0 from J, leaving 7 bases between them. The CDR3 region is CASSLGQPSYNEQFF. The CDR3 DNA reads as TGCGCCAGCAGCTTGGGACAACCCTCCTACAATGAGCAGTTCTTC.

The CDR3 bases are TGTGCCAGCAGTCACGACGGAGACAGGGATGAGCAGTTCTTC. Its protein is CASSHDGDRDEQFF. The J gene is TRBJ2-1, the V gene TRBV6-4; TRBD1 aligns across 7 bases. There are 14 residues in the CDR3. Per germline, CDR1 MRHNA and CDR2 SNTAGT. Trimming cost V 5 bases and J 8 bases; bases outside gene matches: 9.

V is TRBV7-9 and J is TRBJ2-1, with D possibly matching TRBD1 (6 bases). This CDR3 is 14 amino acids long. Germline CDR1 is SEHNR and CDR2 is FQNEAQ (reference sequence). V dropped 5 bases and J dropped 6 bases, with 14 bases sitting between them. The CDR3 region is CASSPNRVGNEQFF. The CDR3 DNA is TGTGCCAGCAGCCCTAACAGGGTGGGCAATGAGCAGTTCTTC.

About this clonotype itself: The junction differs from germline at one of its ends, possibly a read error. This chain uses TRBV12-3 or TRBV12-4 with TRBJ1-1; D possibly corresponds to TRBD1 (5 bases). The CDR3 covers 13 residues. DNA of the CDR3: TGTGCCAGCCGTCTGGGGGTGAACTCTGAAGCTTTCTTT. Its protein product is CASRLGVNSEAFF.

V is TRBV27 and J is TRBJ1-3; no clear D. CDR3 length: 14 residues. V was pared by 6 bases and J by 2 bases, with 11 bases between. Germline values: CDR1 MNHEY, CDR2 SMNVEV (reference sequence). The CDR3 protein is CASSSAGTGNTIYF. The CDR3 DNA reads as TGTGCCAGCAGCTCTGCCGGTACTGGAAACACCATATATTTT.

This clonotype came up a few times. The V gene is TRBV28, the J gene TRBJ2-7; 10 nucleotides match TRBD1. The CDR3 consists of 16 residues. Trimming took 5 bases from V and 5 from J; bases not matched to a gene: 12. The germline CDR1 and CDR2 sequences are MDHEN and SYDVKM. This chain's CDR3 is CASSTAVGTGAHEQYF. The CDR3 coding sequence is TGTGCCAGCAGTACCGCCGTCGGGACAGGGGCCCACGAGCAGTACTTC.

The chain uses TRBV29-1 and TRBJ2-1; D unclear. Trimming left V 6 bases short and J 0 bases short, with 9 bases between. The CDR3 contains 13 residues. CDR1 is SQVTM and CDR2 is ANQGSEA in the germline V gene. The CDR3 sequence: CSVSVSSYNEQFF. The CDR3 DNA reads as TGCAGCGTGTCTGTTAGCTCCTACAATGAGCAGTTCTTC.

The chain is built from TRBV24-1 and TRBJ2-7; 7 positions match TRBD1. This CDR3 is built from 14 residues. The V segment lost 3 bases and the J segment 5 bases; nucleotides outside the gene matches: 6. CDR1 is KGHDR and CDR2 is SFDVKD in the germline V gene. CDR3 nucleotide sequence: TGTGCCACCAGTGATACGACAGGGCCACACGAGCAGTACTTC. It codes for CATSDTTGPHEQYF.

CDR3 DNA sequence: TGTGCCAGCAGTTTATCTGCGGGGAGGAGCTCCTACAATGAGCAGTTCTTC. Amino acid sequence: CASSLSAGRSSYNEQFF. The gene calls are TRBV27 and TRBJ2-1; TRBD2 is a possible D gene (6 bases). Germline CDR1 MNHEY, CDR2 SMNVEV (reference sequence). This CDR3 spans 17 amino acids. Trimming shortened V by 0 bases and J by 0 bases, and 12 bases separated the two germline ends.

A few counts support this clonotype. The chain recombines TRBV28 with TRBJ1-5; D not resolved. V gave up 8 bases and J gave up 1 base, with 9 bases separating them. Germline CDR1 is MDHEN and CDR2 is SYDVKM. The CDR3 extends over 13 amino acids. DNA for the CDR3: TGTGCCAGCCATTGGTCCAGCAATCAGCCCCAGCATTTT. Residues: CASHWSSNQPQHF.

In DNA, the CDR3 is TGTGCCAGCAGCGAAGGACTAGCGGGAGCGGGAGATACGCAGTATTTT. This codes for CASSEGLAGAGDTQYF. This sequence joins TRBV5-4 and TRBJ2-3, with 13 bases aligning to TRBD2. This CDR3 has 16 amino acids. V shed 4 bases, J shed 5 bases, and the junction held 7 bases outside the gene matches. Germline loops: CDR1 SGHNT, CDR2 YYREEE (reference sequence).

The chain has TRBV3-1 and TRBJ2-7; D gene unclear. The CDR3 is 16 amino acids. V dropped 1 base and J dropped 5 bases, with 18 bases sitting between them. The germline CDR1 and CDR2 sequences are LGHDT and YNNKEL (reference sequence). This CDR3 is CASSQGERLRSHEQYF. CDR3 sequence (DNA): TGTGCCAGCAGCCAAGGCGAGCGCCTCCGTAGCCACGAGCAGTACTTC.

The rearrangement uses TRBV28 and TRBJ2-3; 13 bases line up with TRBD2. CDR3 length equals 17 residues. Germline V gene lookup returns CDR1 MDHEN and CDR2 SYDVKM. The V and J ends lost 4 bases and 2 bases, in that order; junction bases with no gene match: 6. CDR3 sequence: CASSSPTSGRPTDTQYF. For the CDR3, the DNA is TGTGCCAGCAGTTCCCCGACTAGCGGGAGGCCCACAGATACGCAGTATTTT.

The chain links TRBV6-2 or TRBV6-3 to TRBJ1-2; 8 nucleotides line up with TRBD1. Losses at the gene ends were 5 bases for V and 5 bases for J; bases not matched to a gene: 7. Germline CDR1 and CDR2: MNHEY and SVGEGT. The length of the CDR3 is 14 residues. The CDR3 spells CASSETDRGYGYTF. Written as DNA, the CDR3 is TGTGCCAGCAGTGAAACAGACAGGGGATATGGCTACACCTTC.

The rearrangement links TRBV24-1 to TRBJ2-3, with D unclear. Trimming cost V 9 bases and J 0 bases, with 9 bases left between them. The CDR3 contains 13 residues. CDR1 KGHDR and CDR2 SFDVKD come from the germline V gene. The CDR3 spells CATFDSSTDTQYF. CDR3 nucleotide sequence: TGTGCCACCTTTGATTCTAGCACAGATACGCAGTATTTT.

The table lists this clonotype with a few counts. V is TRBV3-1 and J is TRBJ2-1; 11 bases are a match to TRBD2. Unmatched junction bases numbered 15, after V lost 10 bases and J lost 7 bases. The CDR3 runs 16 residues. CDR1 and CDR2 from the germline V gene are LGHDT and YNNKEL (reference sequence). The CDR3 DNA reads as TGTGCCACCCGCGATGGGACTAGCGGTAGTAGGAATGAGCAGTTCTTC. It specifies CATRDGTSGSRNEQFF.

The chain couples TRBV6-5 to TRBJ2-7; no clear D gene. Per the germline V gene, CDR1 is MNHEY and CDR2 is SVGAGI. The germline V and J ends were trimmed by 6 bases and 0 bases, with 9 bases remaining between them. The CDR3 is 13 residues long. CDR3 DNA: TGTGCCAGCAGCTCACACAACTCCTACGAGCAGTACTTC. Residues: CASSSHNSYEQYF.

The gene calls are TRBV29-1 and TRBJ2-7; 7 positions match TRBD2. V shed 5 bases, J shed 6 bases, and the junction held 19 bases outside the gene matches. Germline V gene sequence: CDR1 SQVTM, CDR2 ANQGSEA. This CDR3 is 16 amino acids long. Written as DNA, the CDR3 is TGCAGCGTTAGGTCACACCGTTCGGGCGGGAGTCCCGAGCAGTACTTC. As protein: CSVRSHRSGGSPEQYF.